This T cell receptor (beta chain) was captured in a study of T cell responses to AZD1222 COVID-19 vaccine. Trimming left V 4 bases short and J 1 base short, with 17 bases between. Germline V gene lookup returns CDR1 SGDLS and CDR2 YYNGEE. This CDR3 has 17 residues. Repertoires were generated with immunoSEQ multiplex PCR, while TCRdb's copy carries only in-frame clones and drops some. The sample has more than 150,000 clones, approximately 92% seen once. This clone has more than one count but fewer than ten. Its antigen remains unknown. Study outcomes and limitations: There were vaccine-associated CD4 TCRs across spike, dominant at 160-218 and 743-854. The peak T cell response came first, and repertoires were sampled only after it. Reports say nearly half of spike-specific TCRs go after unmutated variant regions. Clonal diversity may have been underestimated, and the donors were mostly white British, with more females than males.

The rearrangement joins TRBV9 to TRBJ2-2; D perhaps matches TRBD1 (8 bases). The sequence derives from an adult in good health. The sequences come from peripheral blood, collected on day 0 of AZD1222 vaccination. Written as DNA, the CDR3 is TGTGCCAGCAGCTCCGGGACAGGACTAGAGAACACCGGGGAGCTGTTTTTT. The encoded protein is CASSSGTGLENTGELFF.